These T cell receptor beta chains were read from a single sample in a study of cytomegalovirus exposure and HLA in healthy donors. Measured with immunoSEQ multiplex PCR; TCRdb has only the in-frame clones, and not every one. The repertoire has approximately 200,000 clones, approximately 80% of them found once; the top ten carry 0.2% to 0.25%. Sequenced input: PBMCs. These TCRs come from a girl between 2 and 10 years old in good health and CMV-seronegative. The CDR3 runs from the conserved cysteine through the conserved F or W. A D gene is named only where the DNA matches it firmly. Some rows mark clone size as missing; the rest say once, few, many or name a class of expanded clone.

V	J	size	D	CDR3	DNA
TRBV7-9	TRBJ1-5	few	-	CASSSGVGNQPQHF	TGTGCCAGCAGTTCAGGGGTTGGGAATCAGCCCCAGCATTTT
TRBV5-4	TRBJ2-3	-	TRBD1	CASSQDRDRTDTQYF	TGTGCCAGCAGCCAGGACAGGGACCGCACAGATACGCAGTATTTT
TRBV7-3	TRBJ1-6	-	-	CASSLGYGQGSPLHF	TGTGCCAGCAGCTTAGGGTACGGACAAGGGTCACCCCTCCACTTT
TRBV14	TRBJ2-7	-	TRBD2	CASSPGLAGYEQYF	TGTGCCAGCAGCCCGGGACTAGCGGGGTACGAGCAGTACTTC
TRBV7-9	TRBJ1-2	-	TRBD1	CSSSYRDREGFTF	TGTTCCAGCAGCTACCGGGACAGGGAGGGGTTCACCTTC
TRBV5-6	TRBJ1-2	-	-	CASSLDRGMAYGYTF	TGTGCCAGCAGCCTAGATCGGGGGATGGCCTATGGCTACACCTTC
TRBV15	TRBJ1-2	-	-	CATSREQLYGYTF	TGTGCCACCAGCAGAGAACAGCTCTATGGCTACACCTTC
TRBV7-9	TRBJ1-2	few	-	CASSLGRGTLSYGYTF	TGTGCCAGCAGCTTGGGGAGGGGCACCCTATCCTATGGCTACACCTTC
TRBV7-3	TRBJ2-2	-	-	CASSFSPGSTGELFF	TGTGCCAGCAGCTTTTCCCCCGGGAGCACCGGGGAGCTGTTTTTT
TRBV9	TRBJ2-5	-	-	CASSVKSGETQYF	TGTGCCAGCAGCGTAAAGTCCGGAGAGACCCAGTACTTC
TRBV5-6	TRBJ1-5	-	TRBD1	CASSLGWQGASRAPQHF	TGTGCCAGCAGCTTGGGTTGGCAGGGGGCTAGCCGGGCGCCCCAGCATTTT
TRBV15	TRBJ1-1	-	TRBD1	CATSLDIGGREAFF	TGTGCCACCAGCTTAGATATAGGGGGCAGGGAAGCTTTCTTT
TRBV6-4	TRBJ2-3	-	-	CASSGGVDRDSDTQYF	TGTGCCAGCAGTGGCGGTGTTGACAGGGACTCAGATACGCAGTATTTT
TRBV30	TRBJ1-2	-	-	CAWSGTGYGYTF	TGTGCCTGGAGTGGAACAGGCTATGGCTACACCTTC
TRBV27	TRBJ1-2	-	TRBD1	CASSLTGFPGYTF	TGTGCCAGCAGTTTGACAGGGTTCCCTGGCTACACCTTC
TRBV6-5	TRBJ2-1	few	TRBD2	CASSWGLVPGEQFF	TGTGCCAGCAGTTGGGGACTAGTCCCCGGTGAGCAGTTCTTC
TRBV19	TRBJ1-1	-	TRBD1	CASSTGQGVNTEAFF	TGTGCCAGTAGTACTGGACAGGGGGTGAACACTGAAGCTTTCTTT
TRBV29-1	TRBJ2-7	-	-	CSVAQGEAYEQYF	TGCAGCGTTGCGCAGGGGGAGGCTTACGAGCAGTACTTC
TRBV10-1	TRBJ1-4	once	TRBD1	CAGLPGTGVATNEKLFF	TGCGCCGGCCTACCCGGGACAGGGGTTGCAACTAATGAAAAACTGTTTTTT
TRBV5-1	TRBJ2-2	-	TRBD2	CASSGNGLAGAIRNGELFF	TGCGCCAGCAGCGGAAATGGACTAGCGGGAGCAATACGAAACGGGGAGCTGTTTTTT
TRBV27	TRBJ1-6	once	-	CASTPTAISFSYSPLHF	TGTGCCAGCACCCCGACAGCGATCAGCTTTTCCTATTCACCCCTCCACTTT
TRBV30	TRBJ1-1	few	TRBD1	CAWETGGDTEAFF	TGTGCCTGGGAGACAGGGGGGGACACTGAAGCTTTCTTT
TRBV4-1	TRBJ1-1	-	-	CASSPGGARRNTEAFF	TGCGCCAGCAGCCCGGGGGGGGCGCGAAGGAACACTGAAGCTTTCTTT
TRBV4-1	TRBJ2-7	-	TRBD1	CASSQLTDRANEQYF	TGCGCCAGCAGCCAACTGACCGACAGGGCCAACGAGCAGTACTTC
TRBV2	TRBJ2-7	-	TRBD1	CATYGQGSNEQYF	TGTGCCACCTATGGACAGGGGAGCAACGAGCAGTACTTC
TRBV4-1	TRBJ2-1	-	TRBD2	CASSLLPGLAVYNEQFF	TGCGCCAGCAGCCTCCTTCCGGGACTAGCGGTCTACAATGAGCAGTTCTTC
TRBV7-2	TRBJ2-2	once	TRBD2	CASSPASGAYDTGELFF	TGTGCCAGCAGCCCTGCTAGCGGGGCCTACGACACCGGGGAGCTGTTTTTT
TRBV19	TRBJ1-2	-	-	CASPQEDYGYTF	TGTGCCAGTCCCCAGGAGGACTATGGCTACACCTTC
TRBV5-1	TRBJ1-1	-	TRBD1	CASSWGQLNTEAFF	TGCGCCAGCAGCTGGGGACAGCTGAACACTGAAGCTTTCTTT
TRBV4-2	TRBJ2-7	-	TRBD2	CASSQDGTSSFEQYF	TGTGCCAGCAGCCAAGATGGGACTAGCAGTTTCGAGCAGTACTTC
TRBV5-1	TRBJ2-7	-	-	CASSLGGTPSYEQYF	TGCGCCAGCAGCTTGGGTGGGACACCATCCTACGAGCAGTACTTC
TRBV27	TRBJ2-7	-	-	CASSYGTGSYEQYF	TGTGCCAGCAGTTACGGCACAGGATCCTACGAGCAGTACTTC
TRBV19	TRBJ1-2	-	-	CASSNRQGHANGYTF	TGTGCCAGTAGTAATAGGCAGGGGCATGCGAATGGCTACACCTTC
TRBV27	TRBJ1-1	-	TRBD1	CASSLRGRNTEAFF	TGTGCCAGCAGTCTTAGGGGGCGAAACACTGAAGCTTTCTTT
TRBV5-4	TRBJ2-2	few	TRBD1	CASSSNRGKKLFF	TGTGCCAGCAGTTCTAACAGGGGTAAAAAGCTGTTTTTT
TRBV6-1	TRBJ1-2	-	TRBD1	CAIGPGTGVF	TGTGCCATTGGGCCCGGGACAGGGGTCTTC
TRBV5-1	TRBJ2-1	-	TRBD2	CASSLLGGNEQFF	TGCGCCAGCAGCTTGTTGGGGGGGAATGAGCAGTTCTTC
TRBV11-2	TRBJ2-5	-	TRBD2	CASSGWTSSQETQYF	TGTGCCAGCAGCGGATGGACTAGCTCCCAAGAGACCCAGTACTTC
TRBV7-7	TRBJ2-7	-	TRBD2	CASSLASGADYEQYF	TGTGCCAGCAGCTTGGCTAGCGGGGCCGACTACGAGCAGTACTTC
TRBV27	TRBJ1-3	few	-	CASSLGGWGNFGNTIYF	TGTGCCAGCAGTTTAGGGGGGTGGGGAAATTTTGGAAACACCATATATTTT
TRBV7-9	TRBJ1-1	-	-	CASSLGGSANTEAFF	TGTGCCAGCAGCTTAGGAGGGTCAGCAAACACTGAAGCTTTCTTT
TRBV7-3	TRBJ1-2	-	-	CASSRRSSGADLGYTF	TGTGCCAGCAGCCGTCGATCGTCAGGGGCGGACTTAGGCTACACCTTC
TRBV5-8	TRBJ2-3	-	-	CASKRPGEIDTQYF	TGTGCCAGCAAAAGGCCGGGAGAGATAGATACGCAGTATTTT
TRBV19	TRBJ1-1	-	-	CASRWEGAEAFF	TGTGCCAGTAGATGGGAGGGAGCTGAAGCTTTCTTT
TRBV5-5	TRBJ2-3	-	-	CASSQGPEGTQYF	TGTGCCAGCAGCCAGGGGCCTGAGGGTACGCAGTATTTT
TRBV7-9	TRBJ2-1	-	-	CASSTGLSSYNEQFF	TGTGCCAGCAGCACAGGCCTTAGCTCCTACAATGAGCAGTTCTTC
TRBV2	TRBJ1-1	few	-	CASTQTDMNTEAFF	TGTGCCAGCACCCAGACAGACATGAACACTGAAGCTTTCTTT
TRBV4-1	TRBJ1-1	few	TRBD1	CASSLATGGETEAFF	TGCGCCAGCAGCCTAGCTACAGGGGGAGAAACTGAAGCTTTCTTT
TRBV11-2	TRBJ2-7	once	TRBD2	CASSFRQGLYEQYF	TGTGCCAGCAGCTTCCGCCAGGGACTATACGAGCAGTACTTC
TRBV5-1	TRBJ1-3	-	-	CASSSVSGSGNTIYF	TGCGCCAGCAGCTCCGTGAGTGGCTCTGGAAACACCATATATTTT
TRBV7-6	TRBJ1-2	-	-	CASSFRLEDGYTF	TGTGCCAGCAGCTTCCGACTAGAGGATGGCTACACCTTC
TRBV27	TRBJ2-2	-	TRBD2	CASSSYGRAPNTGELFF	TGTGCCAGCAGTTCGTACGGGAGGGCCCCCAACACCGGGGAGCTGTTTTTT
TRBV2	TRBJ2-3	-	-	CASRSPTDRGDTQYF	TGTGCCAGCAGGTCCCCCACGGACAGAGGAGATACGCAGTATTTT
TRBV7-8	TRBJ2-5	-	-	CASSRETQYF	TGTGCCAGCAGCCGAGAGACCCAGTACTTC
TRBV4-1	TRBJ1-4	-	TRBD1	CASSQDLSGGWEKLFF	TGCGCCAGCAGCCAAGATTTGTCAGGGGGCTGGGAAAAACTGTTTTTT